This TCR beta chain was retrieved from a study of blood T cell repertoires in COVID-19. At the level of the study: PBMCs, B-cell-depleted T cells, or T cells were the source of the cDNA or gDNA that made up the material.

The protocol was immunoSEQ multiplex PCR, while the TCRdb copy is restricted to in-frame clones and leaves out a portion. The sample holds some 160,000 clones, around four fifths seen once. Two consecutive negative NP/OP PCR tests, clearance, or resolved symptoms defined Cohort 3 recovery. The source of this sequence is a woman between 40 and 50 years old who had recovered from COVID-19. Sequenced sample: PBMCs or T cells enriched from blood (not recorded which).

The CDR3 here is CAISESSSSSGEQFF. Here the CDR3 DNA reads TGTGCCATCAGTGAGTCGAGTAGTAGCTCCGGTGAGCAGTTCTTC. The chain combines TRBV10-3 with TRBJ2-1; D not resolved. V was shortened by 0 bases and J by 9 bases, with 15 bases between the two germline ends. The CDR3 covers 15 residues. Germline V gene data show CDR1 as ENHRY and CDR2 as SYGVKD.